This T cell receptor (beta chain) emerged from a study of human T cells and chemical hapten exposure. Study-wide results and limits: The formation of large CDR3 similarity clusters by expanded TCRs significantly exceeded that of controls.

What the library attached to individual cDNA molecules were unique molecular identifiers. Each CDR3 protein gets one entry after TCRdb re-called the RACE reads with MiXCR. This sample has fewer than 85,000 distinct CDR3 sequences, with around 10% found just once. This clonotype was detected ten times or more. Its antigen is unknown. Time point indicated: patch test 2, 6 weeks after DPC sensitization. Sample treatment: therapeutic diphenylcyclopropenone sensitization with weekly scalp DPC. Drawing of blood took place ahead of applying each patch test. Whole blood that had not been fractionated was the source of extracted total RNA. The clonotype was recovered from a young man with alopecia areata. Some clones in this sample may be carry-over from other donors' samples. Sample: whole blood, taken in connection with sensitization to the hapten diphenylcyclopropenone (DPC).

The CDR3 DNA is TGTGCCAGCAGCTCCGCCGGGACTAGCGGGACAGATACGCAGTATTTT. As protein: CASSSAGTSGTDTQYF. V and J are TRBV7-3 and TRBJ2-3; TRBD2 aligns across 12 bases. V lost 4 bases and J lost 3; bases outside the gene matches: 5. Germline V gives CDR1 SGHTA, CDR2 FQGTGA. The CDR3 has 16 amino acids.